This T cell receptor (beta chain) was sequenced during a study of blood T cell repertoires in COVID-19. Study as a whole: COVID-19 samples collected from the United States, Italy and Spain covered acute and convalescent phases. PBMCs, B-cell-depleted T cells, or T cells provided the cDNA or gDNA that made up the material.

Authors' analysis steps: Researchers report that nucleated cell counts were estimated from reference gene primer amplification. Profiled with immunoSEQ multiplex PCR; TCRdb holds only in-frame clones, not every one. That table is the source of V, J and clone size, and D and trimming were worked out from the DNA. Among around 54,000 clones listed, around 90% were seen once. The V gene end was trimmed by 7 bases and the J gene end by 4 bases; junction bases not matched to a gene: 6. Germline values: CDR1 MNHEY, CDR2 SVGAGI. CDR3 length equals 14 residues. The chain is built from TRBV6-5 and TRBJ1-4; 7 nucleotides agree with TRBD1. The receptor was derived from a human donor in a cohort sampled during active COVID-19. Source material: peripheral blood. CDR3 bases: TGTGCCAGCAAAGTGGGACAGAATAATGAAAAACTGTTTTTT. Encoded protein: CASKVGQNNEKLFF.